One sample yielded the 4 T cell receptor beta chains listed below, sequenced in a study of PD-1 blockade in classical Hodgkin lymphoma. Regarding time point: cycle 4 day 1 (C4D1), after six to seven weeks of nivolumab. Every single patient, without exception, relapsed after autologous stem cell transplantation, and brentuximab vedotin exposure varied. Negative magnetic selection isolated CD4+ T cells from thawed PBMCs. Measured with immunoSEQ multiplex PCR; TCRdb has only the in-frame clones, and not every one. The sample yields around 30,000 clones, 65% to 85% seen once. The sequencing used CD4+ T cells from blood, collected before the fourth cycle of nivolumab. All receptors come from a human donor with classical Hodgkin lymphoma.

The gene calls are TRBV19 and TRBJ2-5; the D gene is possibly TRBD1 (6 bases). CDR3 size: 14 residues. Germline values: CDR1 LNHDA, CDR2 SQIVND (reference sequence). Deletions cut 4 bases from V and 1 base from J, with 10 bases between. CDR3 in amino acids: CASSRRDTQETQYF. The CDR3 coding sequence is TGTGCCAGTAGTAGAAGGGACACCCAAGAGACCCAGTACTTC.

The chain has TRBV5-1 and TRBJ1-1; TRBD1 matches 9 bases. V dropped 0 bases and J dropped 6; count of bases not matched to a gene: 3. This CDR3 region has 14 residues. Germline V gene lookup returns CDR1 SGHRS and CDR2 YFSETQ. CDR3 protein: CASSLERQGAEAFF. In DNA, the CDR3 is TGCGCCAGCAGCTTGGAGCGACAGGGGGCTGAAGCTTTCTTT.

Here the CDR3 reads CASSEGWGFTYEQYF. As DNA, the CDR3 is TGTGCCAGCAGTGAAGGCTGGGGTTTTACCTACGAGCAGTACTTC. The V and J genes are TRBV6-1 and TRBJ2-7; D remains unclear. This CDR3 is 15 amino acids long. Germline V lookup: CDR1 MNHNS, CDR2 SASEGT. With 1 base removed from V and 2 bases from J, the gap between germline ends came to 12 bases.

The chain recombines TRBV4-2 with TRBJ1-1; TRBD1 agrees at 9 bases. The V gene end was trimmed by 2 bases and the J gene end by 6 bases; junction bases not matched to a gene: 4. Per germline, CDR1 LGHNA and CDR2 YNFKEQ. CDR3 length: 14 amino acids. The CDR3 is CASSQSRDRAEAFF. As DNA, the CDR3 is TGTGCCAGCAGCCAAAGCAGGGACAGGGCTGAAGCTTTCTTT.